This entry lists 8 T cell receptor beta chains sequenced from one sample in a study of blood T cell repertoires in COVID-19. The method was immunoSEQ multiplex PCR; TCRdb's version includes in-frame clones alone and lacks a portion of them. The profile shows approximately 200,000 clones, about nine tenths of them singletons. The source material was peripheral blood. The receptor set was obtained from a woman younger than 45 with acute or convalescent COVID-19.

The CDR3 nucleotides are TGTGCCAGCAGCAAAGCGCTAGCGGGGCACAGCTCCTACGAGCAGTACTTC. Translated: CASSKALAGHSSYEQYF. This chain joins TRBV21-1 and TRBJ2-7; the table's D call, TRBD2, was not checked against the DNA. TRBV21-1 is tagged as a pseudogene. There are 17 residues in the CDR3.

This chain connects TRBV7-9 to TRBJ1-1; D is possibly TRBD1 (5 bases). The CDR3 has 14 residues. Deletions cut 3 bases from V and 6 bases from J, with 14 bases between. CDR1 and CDR2 from the germline V gene are SEHNR and FQNEAQ (reference sequence). For the CDR3, the DNA is TGTGCCAGCAGCTTCCCGCAGGGTGGTTCTGAAGCTTTCTTT. Translated: CASSFPQGGSEAFF.

The chain carries TRBV19 and TRBJ2-7, with 8 positions matching TRBD1. With 6 bases clipped from V and 5 bases from J, the junction kept 6 bases outside the gene matches. Germline CDR1 LNHDA, CDR2 SQIVND (reference sequence). The CDR3 is 13 amino acids. The CDR3 here is CASRSLDRDEQYF. DNA of the CDR3: TGTGCCAGTAGGAGTTTGGACAGGGACGAGCAGTACTTC.

This chain joins TRBV6-1 and TRBJ1-3; D may be TRBD1 (6 bases). Germline V lookup: CDR1 MNHNS, CDR2 SASEGT. V lost 0 bases, J lost 0 bases, and 21 bases lay in between. This CDR3 has 20 amino acids. The CDR3 sequence: CASSEAPRTVLTPSGNTIYF. DNA of the CDR3: TGTGCCAGCAGTGAAGCGCCGAGGACAGTTCTGACACCCTCTGGAAACACCATATATTTT.

This chain connects TRBV5-4 to TRBJ1-1; 11 bases are a match to TRBD1. Germline trimming cut 4 bases from V and 0 bases from J; bases unmatched to any gene: 8. The germline V gene encodes CDR1 SGHNT and CDR2 YYREEE (reference sequence). The CDR3 loop spans 17 amino acids. The CDR3 protein is CASSPRDRGFLNTEAFF. In nucleotides, the CDR3 is TGTGCCAGCAGCCCCCGGGACAGGGGGTTTCTGAACACTGAAGCTTTCTTT.

The chain joins TRBV28 to TRBJ1-3; D not resolved. Germline-derived CDR1 and CDR2 are MDHEN and SYDVKM. This CDR3 has 13 amino acids. V dropped 4 bases and J dropped 7 bases, with 11 bases sitting between them. CDR3 loop: CASSSRGLNTIYF. CDR3 in DNA: TGTGCCAGCAGTTCCCGAGGGTTGAACACCATATATTTT.

This rearrangement joins TRBV5-1 to TRBJ2-5, with 7 bases fitting TRBD2. Germline V lookup: CDR1 SGHRS, CDR2 YFSETQ. The V and J ends lost 0 bases and 5 bases, in that order; junction bases with no gene match: 10. This CDR3 has 16 residues. The CDR3: CASSLASLAGEETQYF. The DNA for the CDR3 is TGCGCCAGCAGCTTGGCCTCCTTGGCGGGAGAGGAGACCCAGTACTTC.

This clone is a singleton in its sample. The rearrangement uses TRBV12-3 or TRBV12-4 and TRBJ1-1; D gene ambiguous. V lost 3 bases to trimming and J lost 9 bases, with 8 bases between them. CDR3 length: 11 residues. The CDR3: CASSFLRKAFF. CDR3 bases: TGTGCCAGCAGTTTTTTGAGGAAAGCTTTCTTT.